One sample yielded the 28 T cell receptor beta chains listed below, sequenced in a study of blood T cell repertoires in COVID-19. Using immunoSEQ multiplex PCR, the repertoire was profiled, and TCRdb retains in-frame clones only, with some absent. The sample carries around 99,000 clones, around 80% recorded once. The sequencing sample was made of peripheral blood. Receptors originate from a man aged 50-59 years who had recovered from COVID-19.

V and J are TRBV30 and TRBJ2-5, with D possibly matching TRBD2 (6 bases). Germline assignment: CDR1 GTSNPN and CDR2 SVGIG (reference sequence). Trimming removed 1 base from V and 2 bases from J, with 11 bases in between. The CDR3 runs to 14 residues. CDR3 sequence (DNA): TGTGCCTGGAGTGCCGGGGGATCACAAGAGACCCAGTACTTC. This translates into CAWSAGGSQETQYF. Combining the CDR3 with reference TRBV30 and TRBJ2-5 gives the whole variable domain SQTIHQWPATLVQPVGSPLSLECTVEGTSNPNLYWYRQAAGRGLQLLFYSVGIGQISSEVPQNLSASRPQDRQFILSSKKLLLSDSGFYLCAWSAGGSQETQYFGPGTRLLVL.

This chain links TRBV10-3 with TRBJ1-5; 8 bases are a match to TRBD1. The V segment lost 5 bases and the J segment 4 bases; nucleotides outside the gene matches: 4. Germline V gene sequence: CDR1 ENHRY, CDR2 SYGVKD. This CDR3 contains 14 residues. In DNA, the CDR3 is TGTGCCATCAGTCTAGACAGGGGAAATCAGCCCCAGCATTTT. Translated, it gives CAISLDRGNQPQHF.

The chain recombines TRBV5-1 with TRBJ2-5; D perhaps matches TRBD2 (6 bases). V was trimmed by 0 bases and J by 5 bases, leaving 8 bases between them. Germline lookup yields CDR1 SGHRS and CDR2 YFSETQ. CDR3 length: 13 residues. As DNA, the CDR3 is TGCGCCAGCAGCTTGGGTGGAGGGGAGACCCAGTACTTC. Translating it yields CASSLGGGETQYF. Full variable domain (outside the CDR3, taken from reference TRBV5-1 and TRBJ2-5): KAGVTQTPRYLIKTRGQQVTLSCSPISGHRSVSWYQQTPGQGLQFLFEYFSETQRNKGNFPGRFSGRQFSNSRSEMNVSTLELGDSALYLCASSLGGGETQYFGPGTRLLVL.

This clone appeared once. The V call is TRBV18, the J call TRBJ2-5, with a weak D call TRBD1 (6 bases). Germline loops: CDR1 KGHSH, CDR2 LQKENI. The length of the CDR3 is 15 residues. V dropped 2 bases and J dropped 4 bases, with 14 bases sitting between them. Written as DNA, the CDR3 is TGTGCCAGCTCACCAGTCTCAGGGGTGGGAGAGACCCAGTACTTC. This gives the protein CASSPVSGVGETQYF.

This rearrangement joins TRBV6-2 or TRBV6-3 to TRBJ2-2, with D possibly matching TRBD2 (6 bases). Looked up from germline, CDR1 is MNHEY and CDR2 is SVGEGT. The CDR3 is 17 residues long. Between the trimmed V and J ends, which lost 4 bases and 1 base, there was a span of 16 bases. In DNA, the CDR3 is TGTGCCAGCAGTTGGGTGTACGGCGGGGTGAACACCGGGGAGCTGTTTTTT. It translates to CASSWVYGGVNTGELFF.

The CDR3 loop reads CASSFRGQGPGSITEAFF. CDR3 in DNA: TGTGCCAGCAGCTTTAGGGGGCAGGGGCCGGGATCGATCACTGAAGCTTTCTTT. The chain couples TRBV9 to TRBJ1-1, with 7 bases fitting TRBD1. The CDR3 length is 18 residues. Germline V lookup: CDR1 SGDLS, CDR2 YYNGEE. Unmatched junction bases numbered 19, after V lost 4 bases and J lost 4 bases.

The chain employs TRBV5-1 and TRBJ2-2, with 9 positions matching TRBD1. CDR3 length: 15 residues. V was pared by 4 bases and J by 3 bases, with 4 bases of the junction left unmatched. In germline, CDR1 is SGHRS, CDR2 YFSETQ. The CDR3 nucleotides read TGCGCCAGCAGCGACCGGGACAGGGACACCGGGGAGCTGTTTTTT. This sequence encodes CASSDRDRDTGELFF.

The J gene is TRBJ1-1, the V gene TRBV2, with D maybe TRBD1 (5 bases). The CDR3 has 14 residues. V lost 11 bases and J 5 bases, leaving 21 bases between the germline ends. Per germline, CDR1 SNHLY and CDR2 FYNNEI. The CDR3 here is CASQTVGQGTEAFF. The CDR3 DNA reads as TGTGCCTCCCAAACCGTGGGCCAGGGAACTGAAGCTTTCTTT. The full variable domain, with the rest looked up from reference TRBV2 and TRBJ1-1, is EPEVTQTPSHQVTQMGQEVILRCVPISNHLYFYWYRQILGQKVEFLVSFYNNEISEKSEIFDDQFSVERPDGSNFTLKIRSTKLEDSAMYFCASQTVGQGTEAFFGQGTRLTVV.

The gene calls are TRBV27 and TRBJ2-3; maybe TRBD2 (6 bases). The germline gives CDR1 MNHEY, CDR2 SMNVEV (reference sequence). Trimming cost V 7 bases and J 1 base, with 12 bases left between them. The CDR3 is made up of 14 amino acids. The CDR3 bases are TGTGCCAGCAAGCGGGTCGGGGGCACAGATACGCAGTATTTT. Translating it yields CASKRVGGTDTQYF.

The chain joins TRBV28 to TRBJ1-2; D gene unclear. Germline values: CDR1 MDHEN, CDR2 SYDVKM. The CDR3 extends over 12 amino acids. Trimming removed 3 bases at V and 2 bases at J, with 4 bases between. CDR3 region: CASSFQNYGYTF. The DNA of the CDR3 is TGTGCCAGCAGTTTCCAGAACTATGGCTACACCTTC.

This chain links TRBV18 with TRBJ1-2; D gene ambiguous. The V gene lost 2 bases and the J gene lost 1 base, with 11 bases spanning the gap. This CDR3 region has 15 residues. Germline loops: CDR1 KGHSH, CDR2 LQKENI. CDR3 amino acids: CASSPGRENNYGYTF. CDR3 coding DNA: TGTGCCAGCTCACCAGGACGGGAGAATAACTATGGCTACACCTTC.

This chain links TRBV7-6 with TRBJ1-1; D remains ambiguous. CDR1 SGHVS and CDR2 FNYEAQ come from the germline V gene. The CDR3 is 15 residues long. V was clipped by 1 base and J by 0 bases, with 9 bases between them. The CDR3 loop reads CASSLETTMNTEAFF. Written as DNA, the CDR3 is TGTGCCAGCAGCTTAGAGACAACCATGAACACTGAAGCTTTCTTT.

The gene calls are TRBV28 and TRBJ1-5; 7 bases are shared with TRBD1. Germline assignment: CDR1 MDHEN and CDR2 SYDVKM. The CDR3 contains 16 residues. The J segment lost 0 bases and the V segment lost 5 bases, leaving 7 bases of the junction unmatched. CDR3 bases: TGTGCCAGCAGTCAGGGACAGCCCTATAGCAATCAGCCCCAGCATTTT. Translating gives CASSQGQPYSNQPQHF.

CDR3 in amino acids: CASSLQGLGDTQYF. The CDR3 DNA sequence: TGTGCCAGCAGCTTGCAGGGGCTCGGAGATACGCAGTATTTT. The rearrangement links TRBV7-9 to TRBJ2-3, with D possibly being TRBD1 (6 bases). The CDR3 extends over 14 amino acids. V was cut by 3 bases and J by 5 bases, with 12 bases left in between. Looked up from germline, CDR1 is SEHNR and CDR2 is FQNEAQ (reference sequence).

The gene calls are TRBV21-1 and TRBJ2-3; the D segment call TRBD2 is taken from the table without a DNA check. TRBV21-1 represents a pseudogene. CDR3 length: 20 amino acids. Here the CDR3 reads CASSKVASGRGEDLTDTQYF. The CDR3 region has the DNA TGTGCCAGCAGCAAAGTGGCTAGCGGGAGGGGTGAGGATCTGACAGATACGCAGTATTTT.

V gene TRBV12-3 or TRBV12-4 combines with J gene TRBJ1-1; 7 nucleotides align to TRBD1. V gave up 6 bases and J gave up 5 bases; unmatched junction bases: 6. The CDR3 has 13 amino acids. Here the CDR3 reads CASRIQGWTEAFF. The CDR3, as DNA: TGTGCCAGCAGGATACAGGGGTGGACTGAAGCTTTCTTT.

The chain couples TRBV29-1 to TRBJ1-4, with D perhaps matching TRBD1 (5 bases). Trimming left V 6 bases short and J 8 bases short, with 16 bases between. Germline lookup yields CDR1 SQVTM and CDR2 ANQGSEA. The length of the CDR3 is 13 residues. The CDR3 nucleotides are TGCAGCGTGGCAGGGTTAGGGAAGGAAAAACTGTTTTTT. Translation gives CSVAGLGKEKLFF.

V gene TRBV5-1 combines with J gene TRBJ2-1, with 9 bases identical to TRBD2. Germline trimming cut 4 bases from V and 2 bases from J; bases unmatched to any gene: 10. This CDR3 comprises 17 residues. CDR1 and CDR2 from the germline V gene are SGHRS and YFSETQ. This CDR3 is CASSPRVPSGTYNEQFF. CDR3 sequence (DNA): TGCGCCAGCAGCCCCCGAGTTCCTAGCGGGACCTACAATGAGCAGTTCTTC.

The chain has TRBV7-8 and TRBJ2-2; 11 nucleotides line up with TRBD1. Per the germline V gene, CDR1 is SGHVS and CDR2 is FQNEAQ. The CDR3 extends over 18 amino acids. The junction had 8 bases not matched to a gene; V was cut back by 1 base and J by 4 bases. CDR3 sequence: CASSLVLGQGAGTGELFF. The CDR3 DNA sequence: TGTGCCAGCAGCTTAGTGCTCGGACAGGGGGCGGGCACCGGGGAGCTGTTTTTT.

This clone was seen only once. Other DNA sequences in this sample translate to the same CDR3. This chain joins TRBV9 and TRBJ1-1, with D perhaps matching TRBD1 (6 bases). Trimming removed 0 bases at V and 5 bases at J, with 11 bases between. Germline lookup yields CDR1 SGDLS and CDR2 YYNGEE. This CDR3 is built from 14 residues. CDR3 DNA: TGTGCCAGCAGCGTAGGGGGGCTGGGAACTGAAGCTTTCTTT. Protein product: CASSVGGLGTEAFF.

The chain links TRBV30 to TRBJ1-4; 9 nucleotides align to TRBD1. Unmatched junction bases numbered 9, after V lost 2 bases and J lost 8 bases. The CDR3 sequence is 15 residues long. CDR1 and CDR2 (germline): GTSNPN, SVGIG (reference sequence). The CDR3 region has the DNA TGTGCCTGGAGTCCAAGGGACAGGGCGGGAGAAAAACTGTTTTTT. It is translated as CAWSPRDRAGEKLFF.

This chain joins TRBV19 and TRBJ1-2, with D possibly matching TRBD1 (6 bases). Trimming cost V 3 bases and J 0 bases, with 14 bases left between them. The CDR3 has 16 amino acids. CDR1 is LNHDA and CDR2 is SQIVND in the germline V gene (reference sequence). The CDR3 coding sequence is TGTGCCAGTAGTATTCCAGGGGCAGCCACTAACTATGGCTACACCTTC. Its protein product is CASSIPGAATNYGYTF. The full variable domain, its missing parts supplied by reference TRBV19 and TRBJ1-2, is DGGITQSPKYLFRKEGQNVTLSCEQNLNHDAMYWYRQDPGQGLRLIYYSQIVNDFQKGDIAEGYSVSREKKESFPLTVTSAQKNPTAFYLCASSIPGAATNYGYTFGSGTRLTVV.

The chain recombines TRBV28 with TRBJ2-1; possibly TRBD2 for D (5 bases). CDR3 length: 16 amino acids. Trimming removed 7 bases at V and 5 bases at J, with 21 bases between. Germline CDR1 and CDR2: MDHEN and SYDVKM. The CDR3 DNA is TGTGCCAGCACCTCCCGTGTCCCCGGGAAAGACAATGAGCAGTTCTTC. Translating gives CASTSRVPGKDNEQFF.

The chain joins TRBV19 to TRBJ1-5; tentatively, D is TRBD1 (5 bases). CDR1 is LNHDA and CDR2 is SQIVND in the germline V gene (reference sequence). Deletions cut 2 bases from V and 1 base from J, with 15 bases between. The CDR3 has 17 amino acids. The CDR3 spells CASSINRRGGSNQPQHF. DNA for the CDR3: TGTGCCAGTAGTATAAACAGGCGGGGAGGGAGCAATCAGCCCCAGCATTTT.

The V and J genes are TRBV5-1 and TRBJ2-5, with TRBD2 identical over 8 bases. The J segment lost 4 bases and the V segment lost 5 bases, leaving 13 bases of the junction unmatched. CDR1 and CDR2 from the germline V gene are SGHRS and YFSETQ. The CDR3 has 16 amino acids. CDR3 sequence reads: CASRLTGGPAGETQYF. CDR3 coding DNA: TGCGCCAGCAGATTGACGGGGGGGCCGGCGGGAGAGACCCAGTACTTC.

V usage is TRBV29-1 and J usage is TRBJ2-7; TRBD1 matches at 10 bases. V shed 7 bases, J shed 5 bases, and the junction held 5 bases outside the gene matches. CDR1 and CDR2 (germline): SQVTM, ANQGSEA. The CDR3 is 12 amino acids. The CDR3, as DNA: TGCAGCGCCGGGACAGGGGTGCACGAGCAGTACTTC. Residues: CSAGTGVHEQYF.

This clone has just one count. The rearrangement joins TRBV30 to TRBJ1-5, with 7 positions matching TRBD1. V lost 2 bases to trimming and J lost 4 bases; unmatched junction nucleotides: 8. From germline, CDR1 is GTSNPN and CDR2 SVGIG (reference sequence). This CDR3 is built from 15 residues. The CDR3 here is CAWSSLGTVNQPQHF. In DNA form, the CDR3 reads TGTGCCTGGAGTTCCCTGGGGACAGTAAATCAGCCCCAGCATTTT.

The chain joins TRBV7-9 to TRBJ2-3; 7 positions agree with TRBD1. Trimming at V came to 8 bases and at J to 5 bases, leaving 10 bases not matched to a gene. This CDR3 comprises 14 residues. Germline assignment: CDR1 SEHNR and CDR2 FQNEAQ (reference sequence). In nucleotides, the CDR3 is TGTGCCAGCTCATCGACAGGGTGGGTAGATACGCAGTATTTT. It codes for CASSSTGWVDTQYF.